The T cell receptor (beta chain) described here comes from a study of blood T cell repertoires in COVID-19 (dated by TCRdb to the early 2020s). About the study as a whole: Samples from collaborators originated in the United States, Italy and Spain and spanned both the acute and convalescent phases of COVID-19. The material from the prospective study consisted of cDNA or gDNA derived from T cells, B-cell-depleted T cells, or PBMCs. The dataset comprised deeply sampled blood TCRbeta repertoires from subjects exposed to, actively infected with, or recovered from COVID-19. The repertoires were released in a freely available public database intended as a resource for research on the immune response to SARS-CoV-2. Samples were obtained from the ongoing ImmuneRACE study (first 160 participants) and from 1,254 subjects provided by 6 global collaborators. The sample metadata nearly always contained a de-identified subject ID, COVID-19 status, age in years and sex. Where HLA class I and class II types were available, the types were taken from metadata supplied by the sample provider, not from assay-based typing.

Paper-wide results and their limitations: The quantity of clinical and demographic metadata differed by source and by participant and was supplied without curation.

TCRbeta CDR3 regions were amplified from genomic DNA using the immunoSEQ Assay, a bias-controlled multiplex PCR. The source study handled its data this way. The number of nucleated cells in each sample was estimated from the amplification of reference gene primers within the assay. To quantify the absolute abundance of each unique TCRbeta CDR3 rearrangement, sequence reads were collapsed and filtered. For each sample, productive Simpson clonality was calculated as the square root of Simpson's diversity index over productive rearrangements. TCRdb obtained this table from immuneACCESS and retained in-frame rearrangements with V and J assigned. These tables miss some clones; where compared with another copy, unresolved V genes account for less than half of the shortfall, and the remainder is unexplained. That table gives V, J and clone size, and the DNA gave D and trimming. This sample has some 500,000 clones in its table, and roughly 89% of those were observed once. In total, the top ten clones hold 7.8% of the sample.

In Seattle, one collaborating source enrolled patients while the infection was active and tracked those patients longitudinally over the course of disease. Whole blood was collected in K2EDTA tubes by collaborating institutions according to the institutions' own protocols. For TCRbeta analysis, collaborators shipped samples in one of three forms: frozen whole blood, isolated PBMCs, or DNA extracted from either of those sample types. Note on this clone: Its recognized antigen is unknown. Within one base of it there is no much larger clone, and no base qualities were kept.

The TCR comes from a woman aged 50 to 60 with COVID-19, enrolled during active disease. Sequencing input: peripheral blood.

The nucleotide sequence reads TGTGCCTGGACGATAGGGAGGCAAACACCCCTCCACTTT. The resulting protein is CAWTIGRQTPLHF. The chain was built from TRBV30 and TRBJ1-6, with no reliable assignment of the D segment. The CDR3 runs 13 amino acids, cysteine and phenylalanine included. This entry keeps only the CDR3 DNA: 39 bases, framed from base 1. Per the germline V gene (reference sequence), GTSNPN is the CDR1 and SVGIG is the CDR2. V sheds 4 bases and J sheds 11 bases, leaving 15 bases between their ends.